Listed here are 27 T cell receptor beta chains from one sample, sequenced in a study of beta chain features in type 1 diabetes. The entirety of the isolated RNA underwent reverse transcription, so expressed TCRB transcripts were sequenced. Only in-frame clones appear in the TCRdb table, and some are missing; sequencing was by immunoSEQ multiplex PCR. Found here are under 950,000 clones, 17% of them singletons; the top ten hold 0.02% to 0.03%. The sequenced sample consisted of naive CD4+ T cells from blood. The origin of the receptors is a woman aged 18-29 years in good health.

The V gene is TRBV4-3, the J gene TRBJ2-3; possible D gene TRBD1, 6 bases. V dropped 4 bases and J dropped 1 base, with 15 bases sitting between them. This CDR3 region has 16 residues. Looked up from germline, CDR1 is LGHNA and CDR2 is YSLEER. Here the CDR3 DNA reads TGCGCCAGCAGCCCAAACAGGGCCGTCCGCACAGATACGCAGTATTTT. Translated: CASSPNRAVRTDTQYF.

This clone was counted a few times. This CDR3 reads CASSSVAGPYNEQFF. CDR3 bases: TGTGCCAGCAGCTCCGTAGCGGGACCCTACAATGAGCAGTTCTTC. The V and J genes are TRBV7-2 and TRBJ2-1; 8 bases match TRBD2. CDR1 and CDR2 (germline): SGHTA, FQGNSA. V was pared by 4 bases and J by 2 bases, with 4 bases of the junction left unmatched. This CDR3 comprises 15 residues.

This clone has only a few counts. V is TRBV13 and J is TRBJ2-6; D possibly corresponds to TRBD1 (6 bases). The CDR3 covers 20 residues. Germline values: CDR1 PRHDT, CDR2 FYEKMQ (reference sequence). The V end was cut by 5 bases, the J end by 2 bases, with 25 bases between. CDR3 protein: CASSAPHRVLVHPGANVLTF. Written as DNA, the CDR3 is TGTGCCAGCAGCGCTCCGCACAGGGTTCTTGTCCATCCTGGGGCCAACGTCCTGACTTTC.

There are a few counts of this clone. The chain couples TRBV19 to TRBJ1-1; D unclear. Germline lookup yields CDR1 LNHDA and CDR2 SQIVND (reference sequence). The CDR3 loop spans 16 amino acids. Between the trimmed V and J ends, which lost 3 bases and 1 base, there was a span of 15 bases. The CDR3 loop reads CASSMGWASTNTEAFF. The CDR3 nucleotides read TGTGCCAGTAGTATGGGTTGGGCCAGCACGAACACTGAAGCTTTCTTT.

This rearrangement joins TRBV28 to TRBJ1-1, with D unclear. The CDR3 consists of 13 residues. CDR1 and CDR2 (germline): MDHEN, SYDVKM. The ends were cut back, 2 bases at V and 0 bases at J, with 4 bases in the middle. The CDR3 spells CASSLGMNTEAFF. The CDR3 DNA reads TGTGCCAGCAGTTTAGGGATGAACACTGAAGCTTTCTTT.

V is TRBV2 and J is TRBJ1-2, with D uncertain. The CDR3 contains 16 residues. Germline V lookup: CDR1 SNHLY, CDR2 FYNNEI. V was cut by 0 bases and J by 7 bases, with 18 bases left in between. The CDR3 bases are TGTGCCAGCAGTGAAGCGCTTCATTACGGCTCCAGTGGCTACACCTTC. Protein sequence: CASSEALHYGSSGYTF.

The table lists this clone with a few counts. Germline is not matched at one junction end, which may reflect a read error. The CDR3 sequence: CASSLGGQGTDTQYF. In nucleotides, the CDR3 is TGTGCTAGCAGCTTAGGGGGACAGGGGACGGATACGCAGTATTTT. This chain joins TRBV7-7 and TRBJ2-3, with 10 bases aligning to TRBD1. This CDR3 contains 15 residues. CDR1 and CDR2 from the germline V gene are SSHAT and FNYEAQ (reference sequence).

This clone was seen only a few times. In the same sample, other DNA sequences code for this CDR3. The chain has TRBV5-1 and TRBJ2-3; unclear D gene. Germline V CDR1 and CDR2: SGHRS, YFSETQ. The CDR3 is 12 residues long. V was trimmed by 7 bases and J by 1 base, leaving 7 bases between them. The CDR3 DNA reads as TGCGCCAGCCGGAGCGGCACAGATACGCAGTATTTT. It specifies CASRSGTDTQYF.

This clone was found a few times. V and J are TRBV19 and TRBJ1-5, with 8 positions matching TRBD1. Trimming cost V 5 bases and J 4 bases; bases outside gene matches: 4. This CDR3 comprises 14 residues. Germline CDR1 LNHDA, CDR2 SQIVND (reference sequence). The CDR3 loop is CASSADRGNQPQHF. The CDR3 coding sequence is TGTGCCAGTAGTGCCGACAGGGGTAATCAGCCCCAGCATTTT.

This clone showed up just a few times. V gene TRBV18 combines with J gene TRBJ1-4; a weak D match, TRBD1 (6 bases). The CDR3 extends over 16 amino acids. CDR1 and CDR2 (germline): KGHSH, LQKENI. Trimming cost V 5 bases and J 0 bases, with 13 bases left between them. In nucleotides, the CDR3 is TGTGCCAGCTCAACCTCTACAGGGCCAACTAATGAAAAACTGTTTTTT. As protein: CASSTSTGPTNEKLFF.

This sequence joins TRBV4-3 and TRBJ1-1; no reliable D call. V was shortened by 1 base and J by 1 base, with 10 bases between the two germline ends. CDR3 length: 15 amino acids. Germline V lookup: CDR1 LGHNA, CDR2 YSLEER. CDR3 amino acids: CASSQGPVPNTEAFF. The CDR3 region has the DNA TGCGCCAGCAGCCAAGGGCCGGTACCGAACACTGAAGCTTTCTTT.

The gene calls are TRBV18 and TRBJ2-1, with 12 positions matching TRBD2. CDR1 KGHSH and CDR2 LQKENI come from the germline V gene. This CDR3 has 18 residues. J lost 0 bases, V lost 3 bases, and 6 bases had no gene match. In DNA form, the CDR3 reads TGTGCCAGCTCACCGTGGACTAGCGGGATTATCTCCTACAATGAGCAGTTCTTC. It encodes CASSPWTSGIISYNEQFF. The variable domain in full, with the rest retrieved from reference TRBV18 and TRBJ2-1, is NAGVMQNPRHLVRRRGQEARLRCSPMKGHSHVYWYRQLPEEGLKFMVYLQKENIIDESGMPKERFSAEFPKEGPSILRIQQVVRGDSAAYFCASSPWTSGIISYNEQFFGPGTRLTVL.

The chain employs TRBV5-1 and TRBJ1-2, with TRBD1 matching 8 bases. Trimming cost V 0 bases and J 13 bases; bases outside gene matches: 14. This CDR3 spans 15 amino acids. Germline V lookup: CDR1 SGHRS, CDR2 YFSETQ. The CDR3 here is CASSLASEGQGIVTF. The CDR3 region has the DNA TGCGCCAGCAGCTTGGCCTCGGAAGGACAGGGTATCGTCACCTTC.

This rearrangement joins TRBV2 to TRBJ2-5; possibly TRBD2 for D (6 bases). V was shortened by 2 bases and J by 0 bases, with 31 bases between the two germline ends. In germline, CDR1 is SNHLY, CDR2 FYNNEI. The CDR3 length is 22 residues. The DNA of the CDR3 is TGTGCCAGCAGTGAATCACCTCGGCTTTCTTCGCAGGGAGGTATCCACCAAGAGACCCAGTACTTC. This encodes CASSESPRLSSQGGIHQETQYF.

This clone was found a few times. V and J are TRBV7-3 and TRBJ2-5; no clear D gene. V lost 4 bases and J 5 bases, leaving 11 bases between the germline ends. CDR3 length equals 13 residues. Germline CDR1 reads SGHTA; CDR2 reads FQGTGA. The chain's CDR3 is CASSSYGSETQYF. CDR3 nucleotides: TGTGCCAGCAGCTCGTATGGTTCTGAGACCCAGTACTTC.

The rearrangement joins TRBV29-1 to TRBJ1-2; D ambiguous. Germline V gene lookup returns CDR1 SQVTM and CDR2 ANQGSEA. The CDR3 is 11 amino acids. Trimming left V 4 bases short and J 4 bases short, with 7 bases between. For the CDR3, the DNA is TGCAGCGTTGGACACCTCTATGGCTACACCTTC. Residues: CSVGHLYGYTF.

The chain has TRBV4-3 and TRBJ2-7; D unresolved. CDR3 length equals 14 residues. Germline CDR1 LGHNA, CDR2 YSLEER. V dropped 4 bases and J dropped 2 bases, with 12 bases sitting between them. CDR3 sequence: CASSLEYGPYEQYF. CDR3 DNA sequence: TGCGCCAGCAGCCTGGAATATGGCCCCTACGAGCAGTACTTC.

There are a few counts of this clone. The chain links TRBV29-1 to TRBJ1-1, with D tentatively TRBD1 (5 bases). This CDR3 contains 12 residues. CDR1 and CDR2 from the germline V gene are SQVTM and ANQGSEA. V shed 5 bases and J shed 5 bases, with 12 bases lying between them. CDR3 bases: TGCAGCGTTAGGGGCTTTGGGACTGAAGCTTTCTTT. Its protein product is CSVRGFGTEAFF.

This clone was observed a handful of times. The chain links TRBV7-2 to TRBJ2-1; tentatively, D is TRBD2 (5 bases). CDR1 is SGHTA and CDR2 is FQGNSA in the germline V gene. Trimming stripped 4 bases from V and 0 bases from J, with 16 bases between. The CDR3 has 17 amino acids. The CDR3 spells CASSSPQTSGSYNEQFF. The DNA of the CDR3 is TGTGCCAGCAGCTCGCCCCAAACTAGTGGCTCCTACAATGAGCAGTTCTTC. The whole variable domain, filled in from reference TRBV7-2 and TRBJ2-1, reads GAGVSQSPSNKVTEKGKDVELRCDPISGHTALYWYRQSLGQGLEFLIYFQGNSAPDKSGLPSDRFSAERTGGSVSTLTIQRTQQEDSAVYLCASSSPQTSGSYNEQFFGPGTRLTVL.

DNA of the CDR3: TGTGCCAGCCGGCCTCCCCACACAGATACGCAGTATTTT. Its protein product is CASRPPHTDTQYF. The chain recombines TRBV5-4 with TRBJ2-3; D gene unclear. Germline CDR1 and CDR2: SGHNT and YYREEE (reference sequence). The V and J ends lost 7 bases and 2 bases respectively, with 11 bases between them. The CDR3 extends over 13 amino acids.

This clone has just a few counts. This sequence joins TRBV28 and TRBJ2-7, with 9 positions matching TRBD1. V lost 4 bases and J lost 5; bases outside the gene matches: 9. The CDR3 spans 15 residues. Per the germline V gene, CDR1 is MDHEN and CDR2 is SYDVKM. The CDR3 bases are TGTGCCAGCAGTTCACCCGGGACAGGGACTAACGAGCAGTACTTC. This encodes CASSSPGTGTNEQYF.

V is TRBV5-1 and J is TRBJ2-7, with D hard to call. The CDR3 consists of 14 residues. Trimming took off 1 base at V and 2 bases at J, with 10 bases between the two ends. Germline V lookup: CDR1 SGHRS, CDR2 YFSETQ. The CDR3 spells CASSLSLETYEQYF. In DNA, the CDR3 is TGCGCCAGCAGCTTGTCCCTGGAAACCTACGAGCAGTACTTC.

The chain uses TRBV9 and TRBJ1-5; 10 positions agree with TRBD1. The CDR3 consists of 15 residues. After removal of 0 bases from V and 5 bases from J, the junction contained 2 bases not matched to a gene. Germline V gene lookup returns CDR1 SGDLS and CDR2 YYNGEE. As DNA, the CDR3 is TGTGCCAGCAGCGTAGGTGGGACAGGGGATCAGCCCCAGCATTTT. Translation: CASSVGGTGDQPQHF.

This clone was detected a few times. The CDR3 loop is CASSSGLREQYF. CDR3 nucleotides: TGTGCCAGCAGTTCAGGACTCCGCGAGCAGTACTTC. The V call is TRBV6-6, the J call TRBJ2-7; possibly TRBD2 for D (5 bases). The CDR3 contains 12 residues. Deletions cut 4 bases from V and 6 bases from J, with 10 bases between. Germline lookup yields CDR1 MNHNY and CDR2 SVGAGI (reference sequence).

This clone was seen only a few times. The J gene is TRBJ2-3, the V gene TRBV9; D possibly corresponds to TRBD2 (5 bases). The CDR3 covers 16 residues. Trimming pared 0 bases from V and 1 base from J, leaving 12 bases between. From germline, CDR1 is SGDLS and CDR2 YYNGEE. CDR3 DNA sequence: TGTGCCAGCAGCGTAGACGGAGCGGCCCGCACAGATACGCAGTATTTT. Translation gives CASSVDGAARTDTQYF.

J is TRBJ1-2 and V is TRBV4-3; D is unclear. Germline values: CDR1 LGHNA, CDR2 YSLEER. CDR3 length equals 16 residues. The germline V and J ends were trimmed by 2 bases and 4 bases, with 17 bases remaining between them. CDR3 residues: CASSQSLTRAGYGYTF. Here the CDR3 DNA reads TGCGCCAGCAGCCAATCCCTTACGCGGGCGGGCTATGGCTACACCTTC.

On this clone itself: The sample has other DNA sequences that encode this CDR3 too. The V gene is TRBV28, the J gene TRBJ2-3; D is ambiguous. This CDR3 is 12 amino acids long. V was pared by 3 bases and J by 2 bases, with 3 bases between. Germline CDR1 MDHEN, CDR2 SYDVKM. CDR3: CASSLSTDTQYF. Here the CDR3 DNA reads TGTGCCAGCAGTTTGTCCACAGATACGCAGTATTTT.